This T cell receptor (beta chain) comes out of a study of blood T cells in healthy people across ages. Broader study findings: A roughly linear fall in TCR beta diversity per million T cells was seen with increasing age. Unsorted PBMC input precluded a conclusive naive versus antigen-experienced comparison.

With a J-beta primer mix and a sample-barcoded 5' primer, a second PCR ran roughly 7 to 11 cycles. CDR3-containing paired-end reads numbering at least 2.5 million came from each sample. In TCRdb, the 5' RACE reads were re-called with MiXCR into one record per CDR3 protein. The sample has some 780,000 distinct CDR3 sequences, roughly three fifths seen once. For this clonotype: Antigen specificity is unknown.

The CDR3 is made up of 14 amino acids. Germline assignment: CDR1 LGHNA and CDR2 YNFKEQ. The V segment lost 2 bases and the J segment 3 bases; nucleotides outside the gene matches: 3. Individuals who donated were healthy Caucasians from Russia aged roughly 6 to 90. The TCR sequence derives from a man aged 35 to 55 in good health. The sample taken for sequencing was blood. V and J are TRBV4-2 and TRBJ2-5, with TRBD1 identical over 7 bases. Here the CDR3 DNA reads TGTGCCAGCAGCCAACAGGGGGTGGAAGAGACCCAGTACTTC. It translates to CASSQQGVEETQYF.